A selection of T cell receptor beta chains follows, all from one sample in a study of CD8+CD57+ T cells in acquired aplastic anemia. MiXCR, run by TCRdb on the reads, gives a single entry per CDR3 protein. In the table there are under 200,000 distinct CDR3 sequences, roughly 50% of which are singletons. Sequenced: sorted CD4+, CD8+, or CD8+CD57+ T cells (not recorded which) from PBMCs. The receptor source for this set is a human donor with aplastic anemia. Both conserved end residues are part of each CDR3. D genes are given only for firm matches. Clone size, where shown, is once, few, many, or a class for clones that have expanded.

cdr3_length	clone_size	v_call	j_call	d_call	cdr3_nt	cdr3_aa
14	NA	TRBV14	TRBJ1-2	TRBD1	TGTGCCAGCGGCCAACAGACAGGGTTCTATGGCCACACCTTC	CASGQQTGFYGHTF
13	NA	TRBV10-3	TRBJ1-4	TRBD1	TGTGCCATCAGTGACAGGGGGCCTGAAAAACTGTTTTTT	CAISDRGPEKLFF
15	many	TRBV5-6	TRBJ2-5	TRBD1	TGTGCCAGCAGCCGAACTGGACAGGCGGAAGAGACCCAGTACTTC	CASSRTGQAEETQYF
14	many	TRBV9	TRBJ2-3	NA	TGTGCCAGCAGCGTCCAGGGAAGCACAGATACGCAGTATTTT	CASSVQGSTDTQYF
14	NA	TRBV10-3	TRBJ2-3	NA	TGTGCCATCAGTACCGGGACCGGGGACGGTACGCAGTATTTT	CAISTGTGDGTQYF
14	NA	TRBV20-1	TRBJ2-3	NA	TGCAGTGCTAGCTTCTCGACTAGCACAGATACGCAGTATTTT	CSASFSTSTDTQYF
16	many	TRBV7-9	TRBJ1-1	NA	TGTGCCACCGGTCCAGTAGGGGGGAGGGGGAACACTGAAGCTTTCTTT	CATGPVGGRGNTEAFF
21	many	TRBV24-1	TRBJ2-3	TRBD2	TGTGCCACCAGTGATACAACCGGTAATAGCGGGAGGCAGCTTGGCACAGATACGCAGTATTTT	CATSDTTGNSGRQLGTDTQYF
12	many	TRBV7-2	TRBJ1-2	NA	TGTGCCAGCAGCTTAGACGGGTATGGCTACACCTTC	CASSLDGYGYTF
15	few	TRBV3-1	TRBJ1-3	NA	TGTGCCAGCAGCACCATAGACAGCGCTGGAAACACCATATATTTT	CASSTIDSAGNTIYF
17	NA	TRBV12-3/TRBV12-4	TRBJ2-3	NA	TGTGCCAGCAGGTCAGGGGGGGGGCAAAAGAGCACAGGTACGCAGTATTTT	CASRSGGGQKSTGTQYF
14	few	TRBV7-3	TRBJ2-3	NA	TGTGCCAGCAGCACCTCCACTAGCACAGATACGCAGTATTTT	CASSTSTSTDTQYF
12	NA	TRBV10-2	TRBJ2-5	NA	TGCGCCAGCAGTGAGTCGGGGGTACCGCAGTACTTC	CASSESGVPQYF
13	NA	TRBV25-1	TRBJ2-6	NA	NA	CASSVGRGNTEAF
12	few	TRBV7-2	TRBJ2-3	NA	TGTGCCAGCACCGTGAGCACAGATACGCAGTATTTT	CASTVSTDTQYF
15	many	TRBV20-1	TRBJ2-5	NA	TGCAGTGCTTCGCCGGGACACAAAAAACAAGAGACCCAGTACTTC	CSASPGHKKQETQYF
11	many	TRBV2	TRBJ2-5	NA	TGTGCCAGCAGTTCTGCGGAGACCCAGTACTTC	CASSSAETQYF
14	NA	TRBV24-1	TRBJ2-2	NA	TGTGCCACCAGTGATTTGCAAGGGACCGGGGAGCTGTTTTTT	CATSDLQGTGELFF
15	many	TRBV5-8	TRBJ2-7	TRBD1	TGTGCCAGCAGCCCGGGGGGGACAGGGGGCAACGAGCAGTACTTC	CASSPGGTGGNEQYF
14	NA	TRBV7-6	TRBJ1-1	NA	TGTGCCGGAGGCTTCGGCAGGCCGAACACTGAAGCTTTCTTT	CAGGFGRPNTEAFF
12	NA	TRBV29-1	TRBJ2-3	NA	TGCAGCGTTGGGCTAGGCACAGATACGCAGTATTTT	CSVGLGTDTQYF
14	many	TRBV20-1	TRBJ2-3	NA	TGCAGTGCTAGAGATGGGCTTATCACAGATACGCAGTATTTT	CSARDGLITDTQYF
13	NA	TRBV19	TRBJ1-6	NA	TGTGCCAGTGCCGGACTTAGGAGTTCACCCCTCCACTTT	CASAGLRSSPLHF
14	many	TRBV9	TRBJ1-1	TRBD1	TGTGCCAGCAGCGTAGTTTCAGGGGGGTCTGAAGCTTTCTTT	CASSVVSGGSEAFF
15	NA	TRBV10-3	TRBJ2-1	NA	TGTGCCATCAGTCAAACGGGATCCTCTTATGGTGAGCAGTTCTTC	CAISQTGSSYGEQFF
12	many	TRBV29-1	TRBJ1-1	NA	TGCAGCGTTGAAAAGGGGAACACTGAAGCTTTCTTT	CSVEKGNTEAFF
15	few	TRBV9	TRBJ1-3	NA	TGTGCCAGCAGCGTAGCCCACAAAGAGTCGCACACCATATATTTT	CASSVAHKESHTIYF
13	many	TRBV11-3	TRBJ2-1	TRBD2	TGTGCCAGCAGCTCATTAGCGGGAGGGCCCAAGTTCTTC	CASSSLAGGPKFF
17	many	TRBV7-2	TRBJ1-2	NA	TGTGCCAGCAGCTTAGCGGGTACGGGGCTTGCTAACTATGGCTACACCTTC	CASSLAGTGLANYGYTF
15	many	TRBV5-1	TRBJ2-1	TRBD2	TGCGCCAGCAGCTTGCGGACTAGCGGGAGTTCTGAGCAGTTCTTC	CASSLRTSGSSEQFF
12	NA	TRBV7-8	TRBJ1-3	NA	TGTGCCAGCAGACTAGCGGGAAACACCATATATTTT	CASRLAGNTIYF
15	many	TRBV5-1	TRBJ2-2	NA	TGCGCCAGCAGAGGGGGGGGCACTAACACCGGGGAGCTGTTTTTT	CASRGGGTNTGELFF
14	many	TRBV7-2	TRBJ1-1	NA	TGTGCCAGCAGCTTACGTCAGGGGAGTACTGAAGCTTTCTTT	CASSLRQGSTEAFF
13	NA	TRBV15	TRBJ2-7	NA	TGTGCCACCAGCGAGGGAACATCCTACGAGCAGTACTTC	CATSEGTSYEQYF
15	many	TRBV7-2	TRBJ1-2	NA	TGTGCCACAACCCCACCAAGTAGTAGGAACTATGGCTACACCTTC	CATTPPSSRNYGYTF
13	many	TRBV12-3/TRBV12-4	TRBJ2-2	TRBD1	TGTGCCAGCAGGGGACAGCTGGCCGGGGAGCTGTTTTTT	CASRGQLAGELFF
12	many	TRBV20-1	TRBJ1-4	NA	TGCAGTGCCGACTGGTCCGGCGAAAAACTGTTTTTT	CSADWSGEKLFF
14	NA	TRBV10-3	TRBJ1-5	TRBD1	TGTGCCATCAGTGCGGGACAGGGATGGGTGCCCCAGCATTTT	CAISAGQGWVPQHF
14	many	TRBV6-1	TRBJ1-6	TRBD1	TGTGCCAGCAGCCTGGGACAGCGAAATTCACCCCTCCACTTT	CASSLGQRNSPLHF
15	many	TRBV25-1	TRBJ2-6	NA	TGTGCCAGCAGTGAACCAAGTTCTGGGGCCAACGTCCTGACTTTC	CASSEPSSGANVLTF
15	many	TRBV5-1	TRBJ1-1	TRBD1	TGCGCCAGCAGCCCGGGACAGGGGACAAACACTGAAGCTTTCTTT	CASSPGQGTNTEAFF
16	many	TRBV19	TRBJ1-3	NA	TGTGCTACGACCGGGGCCCGATCCCACTCTGGAAACACCATATATTTT	CATTGARSHSGNTIYF
13	NA	TRBV7-2	TRBJ2-7	NA	TGTGCCAGCAGGGTTGCGGGGTCCTACGAGCAGTACTTC	CASRVAGSYEQYF
15	NA	TRBV19	TRBJ1-4	NA	TGTGCCAGTAGTATGCAGGGCGCAACTAATGAAAAACTGTTTTTT	CASSMQGATNEKLFF
15	NA	TRBV15	TRBJ2-7	NA	TGTGCCACCAGCAGGGGTGGAGGCCATGGGTACGAGCAGTACTTC	CATSRGGGHGYEQYF
13	NA	TRBV20-1	TRBJ1-1	TRBD1	TGCAGTGCTACGGACAGGGTTAACACTGAAGCTTTCTTT	CSATDRVNTEAFF
16	NA	TRBV7-9	TRBJ2-1	TRBD1	TGTGCCAGCAGCTTACGCGGGCAGGGGGCGGACAATGAGCAGTTCTTC	CASSLRGQGADNEQFF
14	many	TRBV5-1	TRBJ1-5	TRBD1	TGCGCCAGCAGCCCGGACAGGGAGGGGCAGCCCCAGCATTTT	CASSPDREGQPQHF
15	NA	TRBV5-6	TRBJ2-5	NA	TGTGCCAGCAGCTTTGGGCGAGTTACTCAAGAGACCCAGTACTTC	CASSFGRVTQETQYF
18	few	TRBV10-3	TRBJ2-5	TRBD2	TGTGCCAGCTCACCCCGACTAGCGGGAGAGACAGTACAAGAGACCCAGTACTTC	CASSPRLAGETVQETQYF
15	NA	TRBV27	TRBJ2-3	NA	TGTGCCAGCAGTCCCTCCTCTTTCTACGGGGATACGCAGTATTTT	CASSPSSFYGDTQYF
14	many	TRBV7-2	TRBJ1-1	NA	TGTGCCAGCAGCTTAAACGGGGCGGGCACTGAAGCTTTCTTT	CASSLNGAGTEAFF
14	once	TRBV24-1	TRBJ1-1	NA	TGTGCCACCAGGGAGGGGACATCTGGCACTGAAGCTTTCTTT	CATREGTSGTEAFF
16	once	TRBV11-1	TRBJ2-1	TRBD1	TGTGCCAGCCGTATAACAGGGGCCGGATTATACAATGAGCAGTTCTTC	CASRITGAGLYNEQFF